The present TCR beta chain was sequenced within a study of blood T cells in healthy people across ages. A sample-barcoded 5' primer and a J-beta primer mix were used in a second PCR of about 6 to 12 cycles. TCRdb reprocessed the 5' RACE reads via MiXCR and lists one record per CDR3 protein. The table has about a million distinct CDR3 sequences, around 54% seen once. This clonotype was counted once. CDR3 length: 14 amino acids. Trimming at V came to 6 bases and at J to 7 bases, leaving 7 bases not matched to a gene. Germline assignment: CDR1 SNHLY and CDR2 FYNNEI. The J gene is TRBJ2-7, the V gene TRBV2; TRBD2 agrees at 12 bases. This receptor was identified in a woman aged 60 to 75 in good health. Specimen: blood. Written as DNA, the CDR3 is TGTGCCAGCAGGATCCTAGCGGGAGGGCATGAGCAGTACTTC. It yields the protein CASRILAGGHEQYF.